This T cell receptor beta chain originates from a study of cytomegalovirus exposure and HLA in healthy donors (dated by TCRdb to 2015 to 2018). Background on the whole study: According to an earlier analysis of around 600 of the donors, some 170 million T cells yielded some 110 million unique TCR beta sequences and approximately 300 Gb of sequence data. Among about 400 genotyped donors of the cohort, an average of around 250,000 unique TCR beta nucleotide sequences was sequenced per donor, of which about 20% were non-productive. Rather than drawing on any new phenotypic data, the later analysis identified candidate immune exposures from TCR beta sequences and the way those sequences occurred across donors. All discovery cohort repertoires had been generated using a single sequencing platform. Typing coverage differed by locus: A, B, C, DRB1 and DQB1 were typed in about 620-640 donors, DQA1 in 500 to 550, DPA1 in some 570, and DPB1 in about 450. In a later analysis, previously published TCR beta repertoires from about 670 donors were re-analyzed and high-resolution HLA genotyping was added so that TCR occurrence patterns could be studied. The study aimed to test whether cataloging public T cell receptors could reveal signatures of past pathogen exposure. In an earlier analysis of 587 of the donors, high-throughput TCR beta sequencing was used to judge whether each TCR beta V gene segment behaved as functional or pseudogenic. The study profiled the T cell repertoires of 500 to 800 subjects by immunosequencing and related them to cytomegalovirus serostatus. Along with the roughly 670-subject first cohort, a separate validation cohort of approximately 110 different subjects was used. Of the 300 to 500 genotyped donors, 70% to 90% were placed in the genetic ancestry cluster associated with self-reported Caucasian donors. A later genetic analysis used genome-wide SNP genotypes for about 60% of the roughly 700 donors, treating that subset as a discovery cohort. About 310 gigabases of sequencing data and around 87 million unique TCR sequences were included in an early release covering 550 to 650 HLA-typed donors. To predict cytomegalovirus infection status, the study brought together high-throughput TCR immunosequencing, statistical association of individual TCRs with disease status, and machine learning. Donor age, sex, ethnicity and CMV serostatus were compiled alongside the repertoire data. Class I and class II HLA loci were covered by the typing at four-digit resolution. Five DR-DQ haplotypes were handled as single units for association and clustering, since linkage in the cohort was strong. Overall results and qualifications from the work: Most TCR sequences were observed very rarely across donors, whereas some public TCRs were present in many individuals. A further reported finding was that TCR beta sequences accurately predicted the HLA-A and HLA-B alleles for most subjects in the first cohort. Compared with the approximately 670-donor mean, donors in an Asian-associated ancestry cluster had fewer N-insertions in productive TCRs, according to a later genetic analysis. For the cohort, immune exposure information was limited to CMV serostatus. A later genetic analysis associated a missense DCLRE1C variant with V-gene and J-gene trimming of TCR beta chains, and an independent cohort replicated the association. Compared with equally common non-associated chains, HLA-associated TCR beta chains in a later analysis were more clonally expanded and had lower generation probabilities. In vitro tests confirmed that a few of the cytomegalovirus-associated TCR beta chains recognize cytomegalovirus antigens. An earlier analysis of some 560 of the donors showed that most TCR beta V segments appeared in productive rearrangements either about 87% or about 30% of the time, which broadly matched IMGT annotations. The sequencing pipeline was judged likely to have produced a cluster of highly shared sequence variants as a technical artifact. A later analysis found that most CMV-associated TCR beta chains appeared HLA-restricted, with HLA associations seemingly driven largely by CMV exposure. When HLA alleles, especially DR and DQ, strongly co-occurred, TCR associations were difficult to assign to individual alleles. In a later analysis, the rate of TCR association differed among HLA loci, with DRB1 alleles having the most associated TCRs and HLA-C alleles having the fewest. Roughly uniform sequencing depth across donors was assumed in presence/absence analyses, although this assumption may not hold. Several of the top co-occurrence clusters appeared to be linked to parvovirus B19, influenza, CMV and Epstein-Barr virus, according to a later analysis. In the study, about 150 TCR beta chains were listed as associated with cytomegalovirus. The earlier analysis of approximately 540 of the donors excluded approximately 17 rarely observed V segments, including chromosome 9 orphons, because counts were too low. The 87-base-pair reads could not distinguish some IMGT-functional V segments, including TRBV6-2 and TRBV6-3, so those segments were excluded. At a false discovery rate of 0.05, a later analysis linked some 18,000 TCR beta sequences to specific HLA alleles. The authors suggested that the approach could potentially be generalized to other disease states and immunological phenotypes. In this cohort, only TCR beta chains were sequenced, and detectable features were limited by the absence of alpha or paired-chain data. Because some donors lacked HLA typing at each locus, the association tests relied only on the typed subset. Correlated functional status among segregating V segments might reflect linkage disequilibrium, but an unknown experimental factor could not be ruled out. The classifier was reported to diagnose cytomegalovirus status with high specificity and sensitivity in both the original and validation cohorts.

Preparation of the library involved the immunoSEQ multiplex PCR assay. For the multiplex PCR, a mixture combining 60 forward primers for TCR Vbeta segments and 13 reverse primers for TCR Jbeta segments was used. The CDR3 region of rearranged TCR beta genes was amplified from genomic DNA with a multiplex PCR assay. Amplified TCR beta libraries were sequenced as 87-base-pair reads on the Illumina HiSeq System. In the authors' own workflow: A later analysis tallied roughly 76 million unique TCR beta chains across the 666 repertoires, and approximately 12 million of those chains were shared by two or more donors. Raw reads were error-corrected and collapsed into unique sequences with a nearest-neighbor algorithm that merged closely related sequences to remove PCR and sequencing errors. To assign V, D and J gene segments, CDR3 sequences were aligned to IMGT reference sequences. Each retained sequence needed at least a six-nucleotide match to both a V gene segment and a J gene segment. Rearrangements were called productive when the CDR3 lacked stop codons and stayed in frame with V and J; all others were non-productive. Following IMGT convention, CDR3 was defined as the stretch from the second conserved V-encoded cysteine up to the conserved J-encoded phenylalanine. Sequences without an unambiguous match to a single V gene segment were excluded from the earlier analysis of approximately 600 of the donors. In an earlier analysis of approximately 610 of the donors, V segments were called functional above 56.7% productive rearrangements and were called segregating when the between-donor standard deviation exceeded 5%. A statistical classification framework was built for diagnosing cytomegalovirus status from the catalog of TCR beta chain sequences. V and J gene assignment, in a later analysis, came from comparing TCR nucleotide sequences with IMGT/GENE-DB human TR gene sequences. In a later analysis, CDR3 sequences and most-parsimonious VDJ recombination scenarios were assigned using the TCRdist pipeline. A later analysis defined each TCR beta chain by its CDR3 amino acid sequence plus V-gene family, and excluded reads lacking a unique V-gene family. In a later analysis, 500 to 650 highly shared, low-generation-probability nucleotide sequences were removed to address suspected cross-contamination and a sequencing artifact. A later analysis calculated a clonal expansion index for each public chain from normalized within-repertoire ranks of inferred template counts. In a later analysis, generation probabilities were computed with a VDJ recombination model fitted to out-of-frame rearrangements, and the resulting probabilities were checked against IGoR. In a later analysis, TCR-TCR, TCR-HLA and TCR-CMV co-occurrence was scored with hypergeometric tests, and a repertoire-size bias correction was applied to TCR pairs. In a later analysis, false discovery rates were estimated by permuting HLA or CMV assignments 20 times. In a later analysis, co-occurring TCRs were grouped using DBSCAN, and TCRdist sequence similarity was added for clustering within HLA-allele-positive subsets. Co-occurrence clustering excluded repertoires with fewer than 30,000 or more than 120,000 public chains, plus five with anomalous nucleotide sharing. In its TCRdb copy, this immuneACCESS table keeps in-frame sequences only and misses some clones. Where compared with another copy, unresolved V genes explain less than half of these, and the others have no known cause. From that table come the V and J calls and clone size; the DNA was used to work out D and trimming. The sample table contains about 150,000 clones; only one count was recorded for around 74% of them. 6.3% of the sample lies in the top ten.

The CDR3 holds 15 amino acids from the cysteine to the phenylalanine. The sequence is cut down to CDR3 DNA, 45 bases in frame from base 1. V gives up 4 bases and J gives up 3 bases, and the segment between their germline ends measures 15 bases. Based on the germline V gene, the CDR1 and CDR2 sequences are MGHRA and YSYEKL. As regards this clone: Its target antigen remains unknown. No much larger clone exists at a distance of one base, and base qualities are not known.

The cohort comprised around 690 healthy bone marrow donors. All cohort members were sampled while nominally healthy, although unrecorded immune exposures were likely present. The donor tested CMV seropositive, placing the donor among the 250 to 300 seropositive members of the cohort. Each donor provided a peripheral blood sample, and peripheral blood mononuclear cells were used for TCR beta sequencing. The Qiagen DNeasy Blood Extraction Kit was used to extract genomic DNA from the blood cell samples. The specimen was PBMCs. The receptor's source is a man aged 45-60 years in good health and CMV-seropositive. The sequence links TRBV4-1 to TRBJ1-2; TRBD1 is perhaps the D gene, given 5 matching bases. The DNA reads TGCGCCAGCAGCCGTATGGCGCGGGGGGACTATGGCTACACCTTC. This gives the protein CASSRMARGDYGYTF.